These 26 T cell receptor beta chains share one sample of origin, sequenced in a study of blood T cell repertoires in COVID-19. Profiling relied on immunoSEQ multiplex PCR, and the TCRdb table lists in-frame clones only, not all of them. Here the sample spans under 200,000 clones, 70% to 90% being singletons. The sequencing sample was made of peripheral blood. Source of these receptors: a man between 18 and 35 years old with acute or convalescent COVID-19.

The J gene is TRBJ1-6, the V gene TRBV2; a possible D gene is TRBD1 (6 bases). This CDR3 region has 14 residues. Trimming took off 3 bases at V and 6 bases at J, with 9 bases between the two ends. Germline assignment: CDR1 SNHLY and CDR2 FYNNEI. CDR3 loop: CASSEGDTNSPLHF. The CDR3 DNA reads TGTGCCAGCAGTGAGGGGGACACTAATTCACCCCTCCACTTT.

The chain combines TRBV29-1 with TRBJ2-5; unclear D gene. Trimming took off 8 bases at V and 9 bases at J, with 16 bases between the two ends. The germline gives CDR1 SQVTM, CDR2 ANQGSEA. This CDR3 is built from 11 residues. CDR3 coding DNA: TGCAGCTTGACTTACAAGAGTGCCCAGTACTTC. Translation: CSLTYKSAQYF.

This rearrangement joins TRBV6-5 to TRBJ2-3; 7 nucleotides align to TRBD1. V was pared by 6 bases and J by 2 bases, with 5 bases of the junction left unmatched. Germline V gives CDR1 MNHEY, CDR2 SVGAGI. CDR3 length: 14 residues. The CDR3 loop reads CASRPGQHTDTQYF. CDR3 DNA sequence: TGTGCCAGCAGACCGGGACAGCACACAGATACGCAGTATTTT.

The J gene is TRBJ2-1, the V gene TRBV10-1; 12 bases match TRBD1. Looked up from germline, CDR1 is WNHNN and CDR2 is SYGVQD (reference sequence). With V trimmed by 6 bases and J by 5 bases, 5 bases remained unmatched. CDR3 length equals 15 residues. The CDR3 bases are TGCGCCAGCAGCCACCGGGACAGGGGGCACAATGAGCAGTTCTTC. Its protein product is CASSHRDRGHNEQFF.

V and J are TRBV5-1 and TRBJ2-5; 11 bases match TRBD1. V trimming: 4 bases; J trimming: 4 bases; junction bases outside the gene matches: 6. The CDR3 totals 15 residues. Germline V lookup: CDR1 SGHRS, CDR2 YFSETQ. CDR3: CASSQRTGGRETQYF. DNA of the CDR3: TGCGCCAGCAGCCAACGGACAGGGGGCAGAGAGACCCAGTACTTC.

Regarding this clone: At the DNA level, this CDR3 is encoded by other sequences in the same sample as well. The chain joins TRBV15 to TRBJ1-5, with a weak D call TRBD1 (5 bases). Trimming removed 0 bases from V and 5 bases from J, with 11 bases in between. The CDR3 is 15 amino acids. CDR1 and CDR2 (germline): LNHNV, YYDKDF (reference sequence). The CDR3 DNA follows: TGTGCCACCAGCAGAGACCGTGGGGCAGATCAGCCCCAGCATTTT. The encoded protein is CATSRDRGADQPQHF.

CDR3 DNA sequence: TGTGCCAGCAGCCCTGGCGCTAGCGGGGGACCGTACAATGAGCAGTTCTTC. Its translation: CASSPGASGGPYNEQFF. This chain joins TRBV2 and TRBJ2-1; 10 bases match TRBD2. The junction had 12 bases not matched to a gene; V was cut back by 6 bases and J by 4 bases. This CDR3 is built from 17 residues. Germline-derived CDR1 and CDR2 are SNHLY and FYNNEI.

The CDR3 coding sequence is TGTGCCAGCAGCTTGGCTCCAACGTATGATCAGGGGAACTATGGCTACACCTTC. This codes for CASSLAPTYDQGNYGYTF. The chain links TRBV5-8 to TRBJ1-2; tentative D call: TRBD1 (6 bases). Germline V gene lookup returns CDR1 SGHTS and CDR2 YDEGEE. This CDR3 region has 18 residues. Trimming took 0 bases from V and 2 from J, leaving 20 bases between them. The variable domain in full, completed from reference TRBV5-8 and TRBJ1-2, reads EAGVTQSPTHLIKTRGQQATLRCSPISGHTSVYWYQQALGLGLQFLLWYDEGEERNRGNFPPRFSGRQFPNYSSELNVNALELEDSALYLCASSLAPTYDQGNYGYTFGSGTRLTVV.

The CDR3 DNA is TGTGCCAGCAGTAGTACGGCGGCCTATGGCTACACCTTC. Its translation: CASSSTAAYGYTF. The rearrangement joins TRBV2 to TRBJ1-2; D remains ambiguous. Germline V gene data show CDR1 as SNHLY and CDR2 as FYNNEI. The CDR3 runs 13 residues. Between the trimmed V and J ends, which lost 5 bases and 4 bases, there was a span of 11 bases.

The rearrangement uses TRBV6-5 and TRBJ1-1; the match to TRBD1 covers 8 bases. Germline V gives CDR1 MNHEY, CDR2 SVGAGI. The CDR3 runs 13 residues. The J segment lost 4 bases and the V segment lost 7 bases, leaving 5 bases of the junction unmatched. CDR3 residues: CASTETGGTEAFF. In DNA form, the CDR3 reads TGTGCCAGCACGGAAACAGGGGGCACTGAAGCTTTCTTT.

The chain employs TRBV7-8 and TRBJ2-5, with 7 bases that match TRBD2. The junction had 7 bases not matched to a gene; V was cut back by 1 base and J by 2 bases. This CDR3 is built from 16 residues. Looked up from germline, CDR1 is SGHVS and CDR2 is FQNEAQ. CDR3: CASSLDASGAQETQYF. In nucleotides, the CDR3 is TGTGCCAGCAGCTTAGACGCCAGCGGGGCACAAGAGACCCAGTACTTC.

The gene calls are TRBV6-6 and TRBJ2-2; D possibly corresponds to TRBD1 (6 bases). This CDR3 contains 16 residues. The germline V gene encodes CDR1 MNHNY and CDR2 SVGAGI (reference sequence). The V gene lost 1 base and the J gene lost 2 bases, with 11 bases spanning the gap. The CDR3 protein is CASSYYGGRNTGELFF. The CDR3 DNA is TGTGCCAGCAGTTACTATGGGGGCCGAAACACCGGGGAGCTGTTTTTT.

This chain uses TRBV7-2 with TRBJ2-2; the D gene is possibly TRBD1 (5 bases). CDR3 size: 13 residues. With 5 bases removed from V and 7 bases from J, the gap between germline ends came to 11 bases. Germline V lookup: CDR1 SGHTA, CDR2 FQGNSA. In nucleotides, the CDR3 is TGTGCCAGCAGCCAAGGGGTAGTCGGGGAGCTGTTTTTT. Residues: CASSQGVVGELFF.

This rearrangement joins TRBV30 to TRBJ1-2, with TRBD1 matching 8 bases. Germline CDR1 and CDR2: GTSNPN and SVGIG (reference sequence). This CDR3 has 12 residues. The trim removed 4 bases at V and 4 bases at J, leaving 2 bases unmatched. Written as DNA, the CDR3 is TGTGCCTGGACAGGGGGCGTCTATGGCTACACCTTC. It translates to CAWTGGVYGYTF.

The chain links TRBV18 to TRBJ2-7, with D tentatively TRBD2 (6 bases). Trimming took 1 base from V and 0 from J, leaving 10 bases between them. The CDR3 covers 15 residues. Germline V lookup: CDR1 KGHSH, CDR2 LQKENI. CDR3 sequence reads: CASSPLAGSSYEQYV. The CDR3 DNA reads as TGTGCCAGCTCACCACTGGCGGGGAGCTCCTACGAGCAGTACGTC.

V usage is TRBV2 and J usage is TRBJ2-5; 9 nucleotides match TRBD2. The length of the CDR3 is 14 residues. The germline V gene has CDR1 SNHLY and CDR2 FYNNEI. V shed 4 bases and J 5 bases; nucleotides not matched to a gene: 5. The CDR3 reads CASSGIAGDETQYF. DNA for the CDR3: TGTGCCAGCAGTGGTATAGCGGGGGATGAGACCCAGTACTTC.

The chain has TRBV5-1 and TRBJ1-4, with TRBD1 matching over 7 bases. The CDR3 consists of 15 residues. V shed 4 bases and J 3 bases; nucleotides not matched to a gene: 6. The germline V gene encodes CDR1 SGHRS and CDR2 YFSETQ. The CDR3 reads CASSPPTGSNEKLFF. The CDR3 nucleotides are TGCGCCAGCAGCCCCCCGACAGGGTCTAATGAAAAACTGTTTTTT.

This chain links TRBV5-6 with TRBJ2-2, with D perhaps TRBD2 (6 bases). Trimming pared 1 base from V and 3 bases from J, leaving 7 bases between. CDR3 length: 14 residues. Germline CDR1 SGHDT, CDR2 YYEEEE. The CDR3: CASSLWRDTGELFF. CDR3 nucleotide sequence: TGTGCCAGCAGCTTGTGGAGGGACACCGGGGAGCTGTTTTTT.

The chain recombines TRBV4-1 with TRBJ2-5; TRBD1 aligns across 7 bases. Germline CDR1 and CDR2: MGHRA and YSYEKL. V lost 4 bases, J lost 4 bases, and 6 bases stayed unmatched. This CDR3 is 14 amino acids long. DNA of the CDR3: TGCGCCAGCAGCCCTACAGGGGTAGGAGAGACCCAGTACTTC. Translated: CASSPTGVGETQYF.

The rearrangement links TRBV24-1 to TRBJ2-3; 12 bases agree with TRBD2. Per germline, CDR1 KGHDR and CDR2 SFDVKD. There are 21 residues in the CDR3. V lost 0 bases to trimming and J lost 0 bases; unmatched junction nucleotides: 12. In DNA, the CDR3 is TGTGCCACCAGTGATTTGCGATTTGGTCTAGCGGGGGGGCTAAGCACAGATACGCAGTATTTT. This gives the protein CATSDLRFGLAGGLSTDTQYF.

The genes are TRBV2 and TRBJ2-5; D ambiguous. The CDR3 runs 12 residues. V lost 3 bases and J 5 bases, leaving 7 bases between the germline ends. The germline gives CDR1 SNHLY, CDR2 FYNNEI. This CDR3 is CASSDVRETQYF. CDR3 in DNA: TGTGCCAGCAGTGATGTTCGGGAGACCCAGTACTTC.

For this clone: A single base is all that separates this from a far larger clone, so a read error is likely. J is TRBJ2-1 and V is TRBV12-3 or TRBV12-4; D remains unclear. The CDR3 has 11 residues. V was clipped by 6 bases and J by 6 bases, with 6 bases between them. In nucleotides, the CDR3 is TGTGCCAGCAGCTCCGGCAATGAGCAGTTCTTC. This encodes CASSSGNEQFF.

Here the CDR3 DNA reads TGCGCCAGCCACAGCGGGGGGGCAGACAATGAGCAGTTCTTC. It specifies CASHSGGADNEQFF. The V gene is TRBV5-1, the J gene TRBJ2-1; 10 bases fit TRBD2. V gave up 7 bases and J gave up 5 bases; unmatched junction bases: 6. CDR1 and CDR2 from the germline V gene are SGHRS and YFSETQ. The CDR3 extends over 14 amino acids. Variable domain in full (rest from reference TRBV5-1 and TRBJ2-1): KAGVTQTPRYLIKTRGQQVTLSCSPISGHRSVSWYQQTPGQGLQFLFEYFSETQRNKGNFPGRFSGRQFSNSRSEMNVSTLELGDSALYLCASHSGGADNEQFFGPGTRLTVL.

The chain joins TRBV2 to TRBJ1-1; TRBD1 agrees at 9 bases. The CDR3 consists of 14 residues. The germline V gene encodes CDR1 SNHLY and CDR2 FYNNEI. With V trimmed by 4 bases and J by 1 base, 1 base remained unmatched. The DNA for the CDR3 is TGTGCCAGCAGTGGACAGGGGGGGAACACTGAAGCTTTCTTT. Its translation is CASSGQGGNTEAFF.

This clone was detected once. This specimen includes other DNA sequences encoding the same CDR3. The rearrangement uses TRBV6-5 and TRBJ1-1; tentative D call: TRBD1 (6 bases). The CDR3 consists of 13 residues. Germline V CDR1 and CDR2: MNHEY, SVGAGI. V lost 6 bases and J lost 1, with 9 bases in between. CDR3 coding DNA: TGTGCCAGCAGCAGGGGACAGAACACTGAAGCTTTCTTT. Encoded protein: CASSRGQNTEAFF.

The V gene is TRBV9, the J gene TRBJ1-1; TRBD1 might be the D (5 bases). Germline V gene lookup returns CDR1 SGDLS and CDR2 YYNGEE. Deletions cut 3 bases from V and 4 bases from J, with 16 bases between. There are 15 residues in the CDR3. CDR3 bases: TGTGCCAGCAGCGCCAGGACAAGGGAGGGCACTGAAGCTTTCTTT. Protein sequence: CASSARTREGTEAFF.